This T cell receptor beta chain was obtained from a study of cytomegalovirus exposure and HLA in healthy donors. Produced via immunoSEQ multiplex PCR; TCRdb's table is partial and in-frame only. The sample contains about 330,000 clones, 86% of which appear only once. V gave up 6 bases and J gave up 7 bases, with 16 bases separating them. The CDR3 consists of 13 residues. Germline assignment: CDR1 SGHRS and CDR2 YFSETQ. The chain joins TRBV5-1 to TRBJ1-2; D is undetermined. The sample consisted of PBMCs. This TCR was sampled from a woman aged 18-29 years in good health and CMV-seronegative. The CDR3 reads CASTLGEVGGYTF. In nucleotides, the CDR3 is TGCGCCAGCACCCTAGGTGAAGTTGGTGGCTACACCTTC.